What follows are 16 T cell receptor beta chains derived from one specimen sequenced in a study of T cells in localized non-small cell lung cancer. Sequenced by immunoSEQ multiplex PCR; TCRdb stores in-frame clones only, minus some. Found here are 2,500 to 3,000 clones, 37% of them singletons; the top ten hold 21%. The starting material was normal lung tissue next to the tumor, obtained before any cancer treatment. All receptors derive from a woman aged 35-70 years with stage II squamous cell lung carcinoma.

In this sample, this clone turned up a few times. CDR3 amino acids: CASSPGGLGKLFF. The CDR3 nucleotides are TGTGCCAGCAGTCCCGGGGGGCTGGGAAAACTGTTTTTT. V and J are TRBV6-8 and TRBJ1-4; tentatively, D is TRBD1 (6 bases). V was cut by 5 bases and J by 10 bases, with 14 bases left in between. Germline CDR1 is MNHGY and CDR2 is SAAAGT. The CDR3 loop spans 13 amino acids.

The genes are TRBV19 and TRBJ2-7; 8 positions match TRBD1. Germline values: CDR1 LNHDA, CDR2 SQIVND (reference sequence). With V trimmed by 5 bases and J by 0 bases, 9 bases remained unmatched. The CDR3 is made up of 16 amino acids. The CDR3 region is CASSHIQGGGSYEQYF. In DNA form, the CDR3 reads TGTGCCAGTAGTCATATACAGGGGGGAGGCTCCTACGAGCAGTACTTC.

The chain recombines TRBV19 with TRBJ2-5, with 7 bases fitting TRBD2. V gave up 3 bases and J gave up 0 bases; unmatched junction bases: 13. CDR3 size: 18 residues. Germline loops: CDR1 LNHDA, CDR2 SQIVND (reference sequence). CDR3 sequence (DNA): TGTGCCAGTAGTATTCAAGGTCATGGAGCGGGGCACCAAGAGACCCAGTACTTC. Its translation is CASSIQGHGAGHQETQYF.

This clone was found a few times. The chain is built from TRBV11-3 and TRBJ1-2; D call uncertain. There are 14 residues in the CDR3. Germline V gene data show CDR1 as SGHNT and CDR2 as YENEEA. V lost 6 bases, J lost 3 bases, and 14 bases lay in between. CDR3 loop: CASSLTVNDYGYTF. CDR3 DNA: TGTGCCAGCAGTCTTACAGTTAACGACTATGGCTACACCTTC.

The chain recombines TRBV28 with TRBJ1-4; D unclear. Per germline, CDR1 MDHEN and CDR2 SYDVKM. The CDR3 has 12 residues. V lost 7 bases and J lost 7, with 10 bases in between. Written as DNA, the CDR3 is TGTGCCAGCACCCCGAGTACTGAAAAACTGTTTTTT. Its translation: CASTPSTEKLFF.

This clone has a handful of counts. The rearrangement links TRBV6-8 to TRBJ1-3, with 9 bases fitting TRBD1. CDR3 size: 15 residues. V lost 5 bases to trimming and J lost 2 bases; unmatched junction nucleotides: 4. Germline loops: CDR1 MNHGY, CDR2 SAAAGT. The CDR3 here is CASSPGQGTGNTIYF. CDR3 DNA: TGTGCCAGCAGTCCCGGACAGGGGACTGGAAACACCATATATTTT.

This clone was detected only a few times. This chain links TRBV7-5 with TRBJ1-4; the listed D gene, TRBD1, was not tested against the DNA. TRBV7-5 is reported as a pseudogene. CDR3 size: 15 residues. The DNA of the CDR3 is TGTGCCAGCAGCTCTAACAGGGGTATCGATGAAAAACTGTTTTTT. Its translation is CASSSNRGIDEKLFF.

This clone was observed once. The chain recombines TRBV29-1 with TRBJ2-3; possibly TRBD1 for D (7 bases). Trimming cost V 3 bases and J 2 bases, with 12 bases left between them. Germline CDR1 SQVTM, CDR2 ANQGSEA. The CDR3 is 14 residues long. The CDR3 DNA sequence: TGCAGCGTTGACGGACAGGACTACACAGATACGCAGTATTTT. This translates into CSVDGQDYTDTQYF.

In this sample, this clone turned up a few times. The rearrangement uses TRBV22-1 and TRBJ2-5; the tabulated D call, TRBD2, remains unverified against the DNA. TRBV22-1 is a pseudogene locus. The CDR3 extends over 13 amino acids. The CDR3 nucleotides read TGTGCCACCCAGCGGGAGAACGGGGAGACCCAGTACTTC. This encodes CATQRENGETQYF.

The rearrangement uses TRBV28 and TRBJ1-1, with no clear D. The V gene lost 4 bases and the J gene lost 5 bases, with 17 bases spanning the gap. The CDR3 consists of 15 residues. Germline loops: CDR1 MDHEN, CDR2 SYDVKM. CDR3 loop: CASSSEDRVWTEAFF. CDR3 nucleotides: TGTGCCAGCAGTTCCGAGGACCGCGTGTGGACTGAAGCTTTCTTT.

This sequence joins TRBV11-3 and TRBJ1-6; D perhaps matches TRBD1 (6 bases). The CDR3 loop spans 15 amino acids. CDR1 and CDR2 (germline): SGHNT, YENEEA. V was pared by 5 bases and J by 10 bases, with 18 bases between. The CDR3 DNA reads as TGTGCCAGCAGCCTTAGGGGGACAACAGCGTCACCCCTCCACTTT. Translation gives CASSLRGTTASPLHF.

The chain combines TRBV28 with TRBJ2-3, with 11 bases identical to TRBD2. V was clipped by 6 bases and J by 6 bases; unmatched bases: 8. CDR3 size: 15 residues. Germline CDR1 MDHEN, CDR2 SYDVKM. CDR3 sequence: CASRELAGVYDTQYF. In nucleotides, the CDR3 is TGTGCCAGCAGGGAACTAGCGGGAGTGTACGATACGCAGTATTTT.

This clone was found a few times. The rearrangement links TRBV11-3 to TRBJ2-1, with 11 bases lining up with TRBD2. The V gene's germline CDR1 is SGHNT and CDR2 YENEEA. The CDR3 covers 16 residues. V dropped 3 bases and J dropped 5; count of bases not matched to a gene: 6. The CDR3, as DNA: TGTGCCAGCAGCTTTAGCGGGAGGGCGTCTCACAATGAGCAGTTCTTC. Amino acids: CASSFSGRASHNEQFF.

This clone was seen a handful of times. Germline is not matched at one junction end, which may reflect a read error. The chain combines TRBV11-3 with TRBJ2-1; the match to TRBD2 covers 9 bases. The germline V gene encodes CDR1 SGHNT and CDR2 YENEEA. This CDR3 has 15 residues. CDR3: CASSLEGTSPNEQFF. The CDR3 nucleotides are TGTGCCAGCAGCCTAGAAGGGACTAGCCCCAATGAGCAGTTCTTC. The whole variable domain, remainder taken from reference TRBV11-3 and TRBJ2-1, is EAGVVQSPRYKIIEKKQPVAFWCNPISGHNTLYWYLQNLGQGPELLIRYENEEAVDDSQLPKDRFSAERLKGVDSTLKIQPAELGDSAVYLCASSLEGTSPNEQFFGPGTRLTVL.

This clone has just a few counts. J is TRBJ2-3 and V is TRBV11-3, with TRBD2 matching over 14 bases. The CDR3 extends over 16 amino acids. CDR1 is SGHNT, CDR2 YENEEA, per germline. After removal of 0 bases from V and 9 bases from J, the junction contained 5 bases not matched to a gene. The CDR3 DNA sequence: TGTGCCAGCAGCTTAGAGACTAGCGGGGGGGCCGGGACGCAGTATTTT. Amino acid sequence: CASSLETSGGAGTQYF.

This chain links TRBV15 with TRBJ2-5; either TRBD1 or TRBD2 may fit D (5 bases each). Trimming left V 0 bases short and J 5 bases short, with 16 bases between. Germline V lookup: CDR1 LNHNV, CDR2 YYDKDF (reference sequence). This CDR3 has 16 amino acids. In DNA form, the CDR3 reads TGTGCCACCAGCAGAGATTACGGCAGGGAGATGGAGACCCAGTACTTC. Translation: CATSRDYGREMETQYF.